This passage covers 26 T cell receptor beta chains from one sample sequenced in a study of cytomegalovirus exposure and HLA in healthy donors. The PCR had 60 Vbeta and 13 Jbeta primers. Assay used: immunoSEQ multiplex PCR; TCRdb lists only in-frame clones, some missing. The sample has about 140,000 clones, 80% seen once. Sequenced: PBMCs. The receptors here all came from a man aged 35 to 55 in good health and CMV-seronegative.

This chain links TRBV5-8 with TRBJ2-7; weak D call: TRBD1 (6 bases). Deletions cut 0 bases from V and 5 bases from J, with 12 bases between. Germline CDR1 reads SGHTS; CDR2 reads YDEGEE. The CDR3 length is 14 residues. CDR3 nucleotides: TGTGCCAGCAGCTTGGGAACAGGGACCCACGAGCAGTACTTC. Encoded protein: CASSLGTGTHEQYF.

The chain links TRBV28 to TRBJ1-6; no firm D call. Germline V gene sequence: CDR1 MDHEN, CDR2 SYDVKM. V lost 1 base and J 0 bases, leaving 4 bases between the germline ends. CDR3 size: 15 residues. CDR3 sequence (DNA): TGTGCCAGCAGTTTATCGAGCTCCTATAATTCACCCCTCCACTTT. It translates to CASSLSSSYNSPLHF.

The chain links TRBV9 to TRBJ2-5; 9 positions match TRBD2. J gave up 4 bases and V 3 bases, and 10 bases lay outside the gene matches. The CDR3 contains 16 residues. Germline V gene sequence: CDR1 SGDLS, CDR2 YYNGEE. This CDR3 reads CASSAGGGGAGETQYF. The CDR3 DNA reads TGTGCCAGCAGCGCCGGTGGCGGGGGGGCCGGAGAGACCCAGTACTTC.

This clone has a single count. This chain links TRBV11-2 with TRBJ2-2; a possible D gene is TRBD1 (6 bases). Germline V gene data show CDR1 as SGHAT and CDR2 as FQNNGV. The CDR3 loop spans 14 amino acids. The germline V and J ends were trimmed by 0 bases and 9 bases, with 11 bases remaining between them. The CDR3 here is CASSLEQGIRELFF. DNA of the CDR3: TGTGCCAGCAGCTTAGAACAGGGTATCAGGGAGCTGTTTTTT.

The chain employs TRBV6-6 and TRBJ2-7; weak D call: TRBD1 (5 bases). CDR1 is MNHNY and CDR2 is SVGAGI in the germline V gene (reference sequence). The CDR3 consists of 15 residues. V was trimmed by 4 bases and J by 0 bases, leaving 13 bases between them. The CDR3 bases are TGTGCCAGCAGTTCAATGACAGTTAGCTCCTACGAGCAGTACTTC. Protein product: CASSSMTVSSYEQYF.

This chain links TRBV29-1 with TRBJ2-7, with 10 nucleotides matching TRBD1. V lost 3 bases, J lost 1 base, and 6 bases stayed unmatched. CDR3 length: 15 residues. Germline V lookup: CDR1 SQVTM, CDR2 ANQGSEA. The CDR3 sequence is CSVEYRDRGSYEQYF. CDR3 bases: TGCAGCGTTGAGTACCGGGACAGGGGATCCTACGAGCAGTACTTC.

CDR3 DNA: TGCAGCGTCAGGACAGACTCCTACGAGCAGTACTTC. Its protein is CSVRTDSYEQYF. The chain joins TRBV29-1 to TRBJ2-7, with a possible D match to TRBD1 (6 bases). Trimming cost V 6 bases and J 0 bases, with 9 bases left between them. Germline-derived CDR1 and CDR2 are SQVTM and ANQGSEA. The CDR3 totals 12 residues.

V is TRBV27 and J is TRBJ1-2, with a weak D call TRBD1 (6 bases). Germline V gene data show CDR1 as MNHEY and CDR2 as SMNVEV (reference sequence). This CDR3 region has 13 residues. Between the trimmed V and J ends, which lost 7 bases and 4 bases, there was a span of 13 bases. For the CDR3, the DNA is TGTGCCAGCACCGAAGGGGGAAGCTATGGCTACACCTTC. Amino acids: CASTEGGSYGYTF.

This chain connects TRBV7-2 to TRBJ1-4, with 10 bases lining up with TRBD1. Trimming at V came to 1 base and at J to 7 bases, leaving 6 bases not matched to a gene. Per germline, CDR1 SGHTA and CDR2 FQGNSA. CDR3 size: 16 residues. The CDR3 bases are TGTGCCAGCAGCTTAGGTTCCCGGGACAGGGGTGAAAAACTGTTTTTT. Protein product: CASSLGSRDRGEKLFF.

The CDR3 nucleotides read TGTGCCAGCAGTTACATCAACCAGGGTGAGCAGTTCTTC. It specifies CASSYINQGEQFF. This sequence joins TRBV6-5 and TRBJ2-1, with D possibly being TRBD1 (5 bases). The CDR3 runs 13 residues. CDR1 is MNHEY, CDR2 SVGAGI, per germline. Trimming left V 2 bases short and J 9 bases short, with 11 bases between.

CDR3 bases: TGTGCCTGGATTTCCGGGACAGTCAACTATGGCTACACCTTC. Translated, it gives CAWISGTVNYGYTF. The chain has TRBV30 and TRBJ1-2; 7 bases are a match to TRBD1. The CDR3 runs 14 residues. The germline CDR1 and CDR2 sequences are GTSNPN and SVGIG (reference sequence). The V and J ends lost 4 bases and 2 bases, in that order; junction bases with no gene match: 7.

This clone appeared a single time. This chain joins TRBV7-7 and TRBJ2-5; 7 bases fit TRBD1. Trimming at V came to 0 bases and at J to 8 bases, leaving 3 bases not matched to a gene. The germline gives CDR1 SSHAT, CDR2 FNYEAQ (reference sequence). The CDR3 is 13 residues long. In DNA form, the CDR3 reads TGTGCCAGCAGCTTAGCGAGACAGGGAACCCAGTACTTC. Translation: CASSLARQGTQYF.

The chain links TRBV19 to TRBJ1-5; 11 bases agree with TRBD1. Trimming removed 7 bases from V and 5 bases from J; junction bases left unmatched: 7. The CDR3 consists of 15 residues. Germline CDR1 is LNHDA and CDR2 is SQIVND (reference sequence). CDR3 residues: CASMGDRGYYQPQHF. In nucleotides, the CDR3 is TGTGCCAGTATGGGGGACAGGGGGTATTATCAGCCCCAGCATTTT.

This clone was found a few times. This chain connects TRBV5-1 to TRBJ2-3; possible D gene TRBD1, 5 bases. Trimming pared 0 bases from V and 6 bases from J, leaving 20 bases between. The CDR3 runs to 17 residues. The V gene's germline CDR1 is SGHRS and CDR2 YFSETQ. Written as DNA, the CDR3 is TGCGCCAGCAGCTTGGTTCCTCGGCCAGGGTTGGGTGATACGCAGTATTTT. Translated, it gives CASSLVPRPGLGDTQYF.

This chain uses TRBV5-1 with TRBJ2-2, with TRBD2 matching 8 bases. Unmatched junction bases numbered 7, after V lost 2 bases and J lost 7 bases. CDR1 and CDR2 from the germline V gene are SGHRS and YFSETQ. The CDR3 spans 15 residues. The CDR3 loop reads CASSFQRGILGELFF. As DNA, the CDR3 is TGCGCCAGCAGCTTTCAGCGGGGGATACTCGGGGAGCTGTTTTTT. Based on the CDR3 plus reference TRBV5-1 and TRBJ2-2, the full variable domain is KAGVTQTPRYLIKTRGQQVTLSCSPISGHRSVSWYQQTPGQGLQFLFEYFSETQRNKGNFPGRFSGRQFSNSRSEMNVSTLELGDSALYLCASSFQRGILGELFFGEGSRLTVL.

This clone showed up just a few times. The junction departs from germline at one end; a sequencing error may be responsible. The rearrangement uses TRBV11-2 and TRBJ2-5; D is ambiguous. Per germline, CDR1 SGHAT and CDR2 FQNNGV. The CDR3 runs to 11 residues. CDR3 region: CASSLVEAQYF. CDR3 DNA sequence: TGTGCCAGCAGCTTAGTAGAGGCCCAGTACTTC. Combining the CDR3 with reference TRBV11-2 and TRBJ2-5 gives the whole variable domain EAGVAQSPRYKIIEKRQSVAFWCNPISGHATLYWYQQILGQGPKLLIQFQNNGVVDDSQLPKDRFSAERLKGVDSTLKIQPAKLEDSAVYLCASSLVEAQYFGPGTRLLVL.

A remark on this clone: The junction differs from germline at one of its ends, possibly a read error. The chain recombines TRBV7-7 with TRBJ2-5, with a weak D call TRBD1 (6 bases). In germline, CDR1 is SSHAT, CDR2 FNYEAQ (reference sequence). CDR3 length: 14 amino acids. The CDR3 spells CASSLGQGMETQYF. CDR3 DNA sequence: TGTGCTAGCAGCTTAGGGCAGGGGATGGAGACCCAGTACTTC.

The V call is TRBV30, the J call TRBJ2-7; 9 nucleotides match TRBD1. The germline CDR1 and CDR2 sequences are GTSNPN and SVGIG (reference sequence). The CDR3 length is 14 residues. J gave up 5 bases and V 1 base, and 6 bases lay outside the gene matches. In DNA, the CDR3 is TGTGCCTGGAGTGCCGGGACAGGGTTAAACGAGCAGTACTTC. This codes for CAWSAGTGLNEQYF.

The chain joins TRBV7-9 to TRBJ2-3, with a weak D call TRBD2 (6 bases). Trimming took off 3 bases at V and 6 bases at J, with 10 bases between the two ends. This CDR3 has 13 amino acids. CDR1 and CDR2 from the germline V gene are SEHNR and FQNEAQ (reference sequence). As DNA, the CDR3 is TGTGCCAGCAGCTTCGGGAGCGCCGATACGCAGTATTTT. Protein sequence: CASSFGSADTQYF.

The V call is TRBV6-1, the J call TRBJ2-2, with D perhaps matching TRBD2 (6 bases). The V gene lost 7 bases and the J gene lost 0 bases, with 12 bases spanning the gap. Germline V gene lookup returns CDR1 MNHNS and CDR2 SASEGT. The CDR3 runs to 15 residues. CDR3 DNA sequence: TGTGCCAGCAATTTACTAGCAACGAACACCGGGGAGCTGTTTTTT. Its translation: CASNLLATNTGELFF.

V usage is TRBV19 and J usage is TRBJ1-2; a possible D gene is TRBD1 (6 bases). Trimming left V 8 bases short and J 1 base short, with 11 bases between. This CDR3 has 13 amino acids. The germline gives CDR1 LNHDA, CDR2 SQIVND (reference sequence). The CDR3 sequence: CASGGQFNYGYTF. The CDR3 DNA is TGTGCCAGTGGAGGACAGTTTAACTATGGCTACACCTTC.

The CDR3 DNA is TGTGCCAGCAGCTTAAGCGGTCAGAACTATGGCTACACCTTC. Translating gives CASSLSGQNYGYTF. The chain links TRBV7-9 to TRBJ1-2; no clear D. CDR1 is SEHNR and CDR2 is FQNEAQ in the germline V gene (reference sequence). Trimming left V 2 bases short and J 2 bases short, with 9 bases between. This CDR3 contains 14 residues.

Comment on this clone: The same CDR3 can be traced to other DNA sequences in this sample. The chain is built from TRBV10-2 and TRBJ1-1; D uncertain. The CDR3 extends over 13 amino acids. Germline V gene sequence: CDR1 WSHSY, CDR2 SAAADI. The ends were cut back, 3 bases at V and 5 bases at J, with 10 bases in the middle. Here the CDR3 DNA reads TGCGCCAGCAGTGACAGAGGGATAACTGAAGCTTTCTTT. This encodes CASSDRGITEAFF.

The rearrangement uses TRBV19 and TRBJ1-2, with TRBD1 identical over 12 bases. The CDR3 sequence is 18 residues long. J gave up 1 base and V 0 bases, and 6 bases lay outside the gene matches. Germline CDR1 is LNHDA and CDR2 is SQIVND (reference sequence). CDR3 region: CASSIDLGTGGNNYGYTF. The CDR3 DNA sequence: TGTGCCAGTAGTATAGATCTCGGGACAGGGGGCAATAACTATGGCTACACCTTC.

This chain uses TRBV4-1 with TRBJ1-2; the D gene is possibly TRBD1 (6 bases). The germline V and J ends were trimmed by 4 bases and 0 bases, with 12 bases remaining between them. CDR3 size: 15 residues. Germline V gene lookup returns CDR1 MGHRA and CDR2 YSYEKL. The CDR3 DNA sequence: TGCGCCAGCAGCCCCCCGGACAGCTCTAACTATGGCTACACCTTC. This gives the protein CASSPPDSSNYGYTF.

The rearrangement links TRBV2 to TRBJ2-3; maybe TRBD2 (5 bases). The germline V and J ends were trimmed by 6 bases and 5 bases, with 21 bases remaining between them. This CDR3 region has 16 residues. Germline loops: CDR1 SNHLY, CDR2 FYNNEI. The DNA for the CDR3 is TGTGCCAGCAGCCGGGTGGCGGGCCCCCTGGGAGATACGCAGTATTTT. Protein: CASSRVAGPLGDTQYF.